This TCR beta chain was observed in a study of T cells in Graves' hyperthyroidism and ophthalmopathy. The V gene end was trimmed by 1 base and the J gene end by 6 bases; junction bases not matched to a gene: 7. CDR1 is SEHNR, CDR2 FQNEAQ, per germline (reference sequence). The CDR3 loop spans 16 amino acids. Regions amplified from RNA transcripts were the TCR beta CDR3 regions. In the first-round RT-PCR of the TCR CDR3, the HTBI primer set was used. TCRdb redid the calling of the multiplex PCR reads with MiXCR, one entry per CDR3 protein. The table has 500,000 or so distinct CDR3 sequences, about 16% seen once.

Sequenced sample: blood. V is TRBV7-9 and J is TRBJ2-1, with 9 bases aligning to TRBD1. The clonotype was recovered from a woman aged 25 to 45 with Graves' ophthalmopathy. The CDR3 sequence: CASSLVGTGPGNEQFF. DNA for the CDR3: TGTGCCAGCAGCTTAGTAGGGACAGGGCCCGGCAATGAGCAGTTCTTC.